The next 26 T cell receptor beta chains were all read from a single sample in a study of T-cell reconstitution after alpha-beta-depleted transplantation in children. Unique molecular identifiers tagged the TCRbeta library. MiXCR, run by TCRdb on the PCR reads, gives a single entry per CDR3 protein. The repertoire has hundreds of thousands of distinct CDR3 sequences, roughly 33% of them found once; the top ten carry 2% to 3%. The sample consisted of PBMCs from the stem cell graft donor, taken from the stem cell graft. All receptors come from a human donor who donated a stem cell graft to a child with aplastic anemia.

The chain couples TRBV5-6 to TRBJ2-3; no firm D call. This CDR3 region has 15 residues. The germline CDR1 and CDR2 sequences are SGHDT and YYEEEE. Trimming took 5 bases from V and 4 from J, leaving 17 bases between them. The CDR3 sequence is CASRFEHQGADTQYF. The CDR3 coding sequence is TGTGCCAGCAGGTTCGAACATCAAGGTGCAGATACGCAGTATTTT.

The chain links TRBV20-1 to TRBJ1-5; 9 bases are a match to TRBD1. Trimming cost V 4 bases and J 0 bases; bases outside gene matches: 4. Looked up from germline, CDR1 is DFQATT and CDR2 is SNEGSKA (reference sequence). The CDR3 length is 15 residues. For the CDR3, the DNA is TGCAGTGCTATGACAGGGGGGAATAGCAATCAGCCCCAGCATTTT. Encoded protein: CSAMTGGNSNQPQHF.

The chain is built from TRBV7-2 and TRBJ2-3; D gene uncertain. The CDR3 is 15 residues long. V was cut by 0 bases and J by 7 bases, with 14 bases left in between. CDR1 is SGHTA and CDR2 is FQGNSA in the germline V gene. The CDR3 is CASSLALNSVNTQYF. In DNA, the CDR3 is TGTGCCAGCAGCTTAGCGCTAAATTCTGTTAATACGCAGTATTTT.

There are a few counts of this clonotype. The chain joins TRBV20-1 to TRBJ2-5; 10 nucleotides line up with TRBD2. Germline V lookup: CDR1 DFQATT, CDR2 SNEGSKA (reference sequence). The CDR3 consists of 14 residues. Trimming cost V 5 bases and J 3 bases; bases outside gene matches: 6. CDR3 region: CSAPRSGREETQYF. The CDR3 bases are TGCAGTGCTCCCAGGAGCGGGAGGGAAGAGACCCAGTACTTC.

The V gene is TRBV12-3 or TRBV12-4, the J gene TRBJ1-1; 8 bases agree with TRBD1. V dropped 5 bases and J dropped 3; count of bases not matched to a gene: 8. This CDR3 is 15 amino acids long. CDR3 loop: CASSPQTGVDTEAFF. In nucleotides, the CDR3 is TGTGCCAGCAGTCCTCAGACAGGGGTGGACACTGAAGCTTTCTTT.

The chain couples TRBV5-1 to TRBJ1-1, with D unclear. V shed 4 bases and J shed 1 base, with 11 bases lying between them. Germline CDR1 is SGHRS and CDR2 is YFSETQ. This CDR3 contains 14 residues. As DNA, the CDR3 is TGCGCCAGCAGCCTGGGAGGCTGGAACACTGAAGCTTTCTTT. It codes for CASSLGGWNTEAFF.

The gene calls are TRBV4-2 and TRBJ2-3; 7 positions match TRBD2. V was pared by 1 base and J by 4 bases, with 5 bases of the junction left unmatched. The length of the CDR3 is 15 residues. CDR1 LGHNA and CDR2 YNFKEQ come from the germline V gene. DNA of the CDR3: TGTGCCAGCAGCCAAGGTGGGAGGGATGCAGATACGCAGTATTTT. Translation gives CASSQGGRDADTQYF.

The rearrangement uses TRBV4-3 and TRBJ2-2, with 11 bases fitting TRBD2. J gave up 10 bases and V 2 bases, and 6 bases lay outside the gene matches. The CDR3 spans 15 residues. CDR1 is LGHNA and CDR2 is YSLEER in the germline V gene. Here the CDR3 DNA reads TGCGCCAGCAGCCAACCGACTAGCGGGGCGTCGGAGCTGTTTTTT. This translates into CASSQPTSGASELFF.

This chain uses TRBV5-6 with TRBJ1-5; D is perhaps TRBD1 (5 bases). Germline CDR1 and CDR2: SGHDT and YYEEEE. Trimming removed 5 bases from V and 5 bases from J, with 14 bases in between. This CDR3 region has 14 residues. The chain's CDR3 is CASRKWEGDQPQHF. In DNA, the CDR3 is TGTGCCAGCAGAAAATGGGAAGGGGATCAGCCCCAGCATTTT.

Of note for this clonotype: The junction shows a germline mismatch at one end, possibly a read error. V is TRBV29-1 and J is TRBJ2-5; D gene ambiguous. Germline lookup yields CDR1 SQVTM and CDR2 ANQGSEA. This CDR3 region has 11 residues. The CDR3: CSVEIEVTLYF. As DNA, the CDR3 is TGCAGCGTTGAAATCGAGGTGACCCTGTACTTC.

In its sample, this clonotype was seen a few times. V and J are TRBV3-1 and TRBJ2-7; no definite D call. Germline V CDR1 and CDR2: LGHDT, YNNKEL (reference sequence). CDR3 length: 13 amino acids. V dropped 1 base and J dropped 6 bases, with 10 bases sitting between them. CDR3 sequence reads: CASSQVQDGEQYV. The DNA for the CDR3 is TGTGCCAGCAGCCAAGTCCAGGATGGCGAGCAGTACGTC.

The table lists this clonotype with a count of one. The J gene is TRBJ1-5, the V gene TRBV19, with D unresolved. Trimming took 3 bases from V and 0 from J, leaving 6 bases between them. The CDR3 extends over 14 amino acids. Germline V gene sequence: CDR1 LNHDA, CDR2 SQIVND (reference sequence). CDR3 sequence reads: CASSILDSNQPQHF. The DNA of the CDR3 is TGTGCCAGTAGTATCCTAGATAGCAATCAGCCCCAGCATTTT.

This clonotype was seen only a few times. The rearrangement links TRBV10-2 to TRBJ2-7; the D is unclear. CDR1 and CDR2 from the germline V gene are WSHSY and SAAADI. The V end was cut by 2 bases, the J end by 5 bases, with 4 bases between. CDR3 size: 11 residues. This CDR3 reads CASSEIHEQYF. As DNA, the CDR3 is TGCGCCAGCAGTGAGATCCACGAGCAGTACTTC.

V usage is TRBV12-3 or TRBV12-4 and J usage is TRBJ2-7; 8 bases match TRBD2. V shed 6 bases, J shed 6 bases, and the junction held 13 bases outside the gene matches. There are 15 residues in the CDR3. Here the CDR3 reads CASRSSGTSASEQYF. CDR3 sequence (DNA): TGTGCCAGCAGGTCCTCCGGGACTAGTGCTTCCGAGCAGTACTTC.

CDR3 protein: CASSFEPNTEAFF. DNA for the CDR3: TGCGCCAGCAGCTTCGAACCGAACACTGAAGCTTTCTTT. The rearrangement links TRBV5-1 to TRBJ1-1; D is unclear. Trimming removed 2 bases at V and 1 base at J, with 6 bases between. The CDR3 is 13 residues long. Looked up from germline, CDR1 is SGHRS and CDR2 is YFSETQ. The full variable domain, completed using reference TRBV5-1 and TRBJ1-1, is KAGVTQTPRYLIKTRGQQVTLSCSPISGHRSVSWYQQTPGQGLQFLFEYFSETQRNKGNFPGRFSGRQFSNSRSEMNVSTLELGDSALYLCASSFEPNTEAFFGQGTRLTVV.

The chain couples TRBV27 to TRBJ1-1; a possible D gene is TRBD1 (5 bases). Germline loops: CDR1 MNHEY, CDR2 SMNVEV (reference sequence). The CDR3 contains 12 residues. The V gene lost 2 bases and the J gene lost 7 bases, with 8 bases spanning the gap. The CDR3 DNA follows: TGTGCCAGCAGTTTAGTTGGGGGTGAAGCTTTCTTT. Its translation: CASSLVGGEAFF.

The chain links TRBV6-2 or TRBV6-3 to TRBJ2-7; a weak D match, TRBD2 (6 bases). With 0 bases removed from V and 1 base from J, the gap between germline ends came to 22 bases. This CDR3 comprises 19 residues. The germline CDR1 and CDR2 sequences are MNHEY and SVGEGT. The CDR3 is CASSYSIHGFLGGSYEQYV. Written as DNA, the CDR3 is TGTGCCAGCAGTTACTCGATACATGGCTTCCTCGGGGGTTCCTACGAGCAGTACGTC.

The CDR3 DNA reads TGTGCCAGCAGCCTCTACCCGGGACAGCTAACTTTCTTT. Its protein is CASSLYPGQLTFF. V gene TRBV7-2 combines with J gene TRBJ1-1, with 7 positions matching TRBD1. This CDR3 has 13 amino acids. The germline gives CDR1 SGHTA, CDR2 FQGNSA. Germline trimming cut 5 bases from V and 12 bases from J; bases unmatched to any gene: 12. Full variable domain (missing parts from reference TRBV7-2 and TRBJ1-1): GAGVSQSPSNKVTEKGKDVELRCDPISGHTALYWYRQSLGQGLEFLIYFQGNSAPDKSGLPSDRFSAERTGGSVSTLTIQRTQQEDSAVYLCASSLYPGQLTFFGQGTRLTVV.

The chain couples TRBV7-2 to TRBJ2-3; 7 nucleotides agree with TRBD2. J gave up 5 bases and V 0 bases, and 5 bases lay outside the gene matches. From germline, CDR1 is SGHTA and CDR2 FQGNSA. This CDR3 is 15 amino acids long. Here the CDR3 DNA reads TGTGCCAGCAGCTTAGCTGGGGCTAGCGGAGATACGCAGTATTTT. Its translation is CASSLAGASGDTQYF.

This clonotype was seen a few times. The V call is TRBV10-3, the J call TRBJ1-5; possible D gene TRBD1, 5 bases. Germline V gives CDR1 ENHRY, CDR2 SYGVKD. The CDR3 runs to 14 residues. With 7 bases removed from V and 3 bases from J, the gap between germline ends came to 13 bases. The CDR3 protein is CAIKSDTLNQPQHF. The DNA for the CDR3 is TGTGCCATCAAATCGGACACCCTCAATCAGCCCCAGCATTTT.

The rearrangement uses TRBV20-1 and TRBJ1-5, with TRBD1 matching over 7 bases. The ends lost 6 bases at V and 6 bases at J; junction bases unmatched: 11. The germline gives CDR1 DFQATT, CDR2 SNEGSKA (reference sequence). The CDR3 sequence is 14 residues long. CDR3 region: CSASLQGSRQPQHF. The CDR3 nucleotides read TGCAGTGCCTCTTTACAGGGGTCCCGTCAGCCCCAGCATTTT.

This chain connects TRBV29-1 to TRBJ1-1; 9 bases line up with TRBD1. V was clipped by 6 bases and J by 8 bases; unmatched bases: 4. This CDR3 contains 11 residues. Germline-derived CDR1 and CDR2 are SQVTM and ANQGSEA. This chain's CDR3 is CSVGTGKEAFF. The CDR3 nucleotides read TGCAGCGTCGGGACAGGGAAGGAAGCTTTCTTT.

The genes are TRBV10-3 and TRBJ2-1, with D possibly being TRBD2 (6 bases). Germline CDR1 is ENHRY and CDR2 is SYGVKD. Trimming left V 0 bases short and J 5 bases short, with 17 bases between. The length of the CDR3 is 17 residues. The CDR3 loop is CAISESRRDRGNNEQFF. The CDR3 bases are TGTGCCATCAGTGAGTCGAGGCGGGACCGTGGGAACAATGAGCAGTTCTTC.

The rearrangement links TRBV11-1 to TRBJ2-7; D not certain. The V gene's germline CDR1 is SGHAT and CDR2 FQDESV (reference sequence). V was shortened by 0 bases and J by 8 bases, with 11 bases between the two germline ends. CDR3 size: 13 residues. This CDR3 reads CASSLARQGQQYF. The CDR3 coding sequence is TGTGCCAGCAGCTTAGCGCGGCAAGGTCAGCAGTACTTC.

The chain has TRBV13 and TRBJ1-5; no clear D. The CDR3 consists of 13 residues. The germline V gene has CDR1 PRHDT and CDR2 FYEKMQ (reference sequence). V was trimmed by 5 bases and J by 8 bases, leaving 13 bases between them. This CDR3 reads CASSVGLGEPQHF. CDR3 DNA sequence: TGTGCCAGCAGCGTCGGCCTCGGGGAGCCCCAGCATTTT.

The rearrangement links TRBV28 to TRBJ2-4; D may match TRBD1 or TRBD2 (5 bases each). V lost 2 bases to trimming and J lost 4 bases, with 12 bases between them. This CDR3 is built from 15 residues. Germline loops: CDR1 MDHEN, CDR2 SYDVKM. CDR3 sequence reads: CASSLMGRAKNIQYF. CDR3 bases: TGTGCCAGCAGTTTAATGGGACGAGCGAAAAACATTCAGTACTTC. The full variable domain, in which reference TRBV28 and TRBJ2-4 provide the parts outside the CDR3, is DVKVTQSSRYLVKRTGEKVFLECVQDMDHENMFWYRQDPGLGLRLIYFSYDVKMKEKGDIPEGYSVSREKKERFSLILESASTNQTSMYLCASSLMGRAKNIQYFGAGTRLSVL.